What follows describes a single T cell receptor (beta chain). Methods used by the authors: Scientists estimated how many nucleated cells there were by amplifying reference gene primers. Method: immunoSEQ multiplex PCR; TCRdb's copy keeps in-frame clones and lacks some. D and trimming were read from the DNA, whereas the V and J calls and clone size are those reported in that table. The sample consists of fewer than 200,000 clones, 88% of them appearing once. The study drew participants aged about 18 to 90 years from roughly 25 US areas. Germline CDR1 and CDR2: MGHDK and SYGVNS. Trimming at V came to 4 bases and at J to 3 bases, leaving 7 bases not matched to a gene. This CDR3 contains 15 residues. The data were obtained in a study of blood T cell repertoires in COVID-19.

The clonotype was recovered from a woman between 18 and 30 years old who had recovered from COVID-19. Sequencing was done on a sample of PBMCs or T cells enriched from blood (not recorded which). The chain employs TRBV25-1 and TRBJ1-1, with 8 nucleotides matching TRBD1. The CDR3 DNA reads as TGTGCCAGCAGTGGGACTCCGACAGGGGACACTGAAGCTTTCTTT. Protein: CASSGTPTGDTEAFF.